The sequence of this TCR beta chain was determined in a study of T cell responses to AZD1222 COVID-19 vaccine. TCRdb keeps only in-frame clones here, not all; method: immunoSEQ multiplex PCR. This sample has roughly 70,000 clones, with 85% to 90% found just once. The CDR3 runs 16 residues. V was shortened by 4 bases and J by 4 bases, with 18 bases between the two germline ends. Germline V gives CDR1 SGHNT, CDR2 YYREEE (reference sequence). Here the sequenced sample was peripheral blood, taken 28 days after the second AZD1222 dose. This clonotype was obtained from an adult who received the AZD1222 COVID-19 vaccine. This rearrangement joins TRBV5-4 to TRBJ2-1; possibly TRBD1 for D (5 bases). This CDR3 reads CASSAPSGSLYNEQFF. The CDR3 bases are TGTGCCAGCAGCGCCCCGTCAGGGTCATTGTACAATGAGCAGTTCTTC.